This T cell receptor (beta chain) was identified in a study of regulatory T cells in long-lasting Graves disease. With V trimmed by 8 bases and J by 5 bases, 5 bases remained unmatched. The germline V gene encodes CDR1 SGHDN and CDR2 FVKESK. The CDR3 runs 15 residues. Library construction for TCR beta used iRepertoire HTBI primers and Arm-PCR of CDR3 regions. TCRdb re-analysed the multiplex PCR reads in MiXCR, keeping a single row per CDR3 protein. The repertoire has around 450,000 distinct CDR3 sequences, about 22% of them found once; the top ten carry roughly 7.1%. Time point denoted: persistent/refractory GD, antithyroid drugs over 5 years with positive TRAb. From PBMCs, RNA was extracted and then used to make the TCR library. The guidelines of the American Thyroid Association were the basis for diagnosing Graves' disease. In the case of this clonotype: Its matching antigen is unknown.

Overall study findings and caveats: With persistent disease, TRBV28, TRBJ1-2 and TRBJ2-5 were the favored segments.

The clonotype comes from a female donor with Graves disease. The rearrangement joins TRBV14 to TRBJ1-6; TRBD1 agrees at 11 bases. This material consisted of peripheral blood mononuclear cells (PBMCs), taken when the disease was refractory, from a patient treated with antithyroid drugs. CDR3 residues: CASVGQGANNSPLHF. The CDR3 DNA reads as TGTGCCAGCGTCGGACAGGGGGCCAATAATTCACCCCTCCACTTT.